Sequencing of this T cell receptor beta chain was carried out in a study of glioma-infiltrating T cells after dendritic cell vaccination. In the study overall: Monocyte-derived dendritic cells, cultured approximately 7 days with IL-4 and GM-CSF, were pulsed with autologous tumor lysate. Three intradermal dendritic cell vaccine injections were given every two weeks.

In this sample, this clone turned up once. Its antigen remains unknown. Overall study findings and caveats: Only a small number of patients had complete blood and tumor samples.

Blood PBMC samples: pre-vaccination, two weeks post third vaccination, and at tumor progression. The length of the CDR3 is 15 residues. Per the germline V gene, CDR1 is SGDLS and CDR2 is YYNGEE. After removal of 0 bases from V and 10 bases from J, the junction contained 5 bases not matched to a gene. Profiled with immunoSEQ multiplex PCR; TCRdb holds only in-frame clones, not every one. The sample contains just under 85,000 clones, 70% to 90% of which appear only once. The source was blood, collected before dendritic cell vaccination. The receptor was derived from a human donor with glioblastoma. This chain connects TRBV9 to TRBJ2-1, with TRBD2 identical over 12 bases. The CDR3, as DNA: TGTGCCAGCAGCGTAGAAACTAGCGGGGGGTGGGAGCAGTTCTTC. Residues: CASSVETSGGWEQFF.